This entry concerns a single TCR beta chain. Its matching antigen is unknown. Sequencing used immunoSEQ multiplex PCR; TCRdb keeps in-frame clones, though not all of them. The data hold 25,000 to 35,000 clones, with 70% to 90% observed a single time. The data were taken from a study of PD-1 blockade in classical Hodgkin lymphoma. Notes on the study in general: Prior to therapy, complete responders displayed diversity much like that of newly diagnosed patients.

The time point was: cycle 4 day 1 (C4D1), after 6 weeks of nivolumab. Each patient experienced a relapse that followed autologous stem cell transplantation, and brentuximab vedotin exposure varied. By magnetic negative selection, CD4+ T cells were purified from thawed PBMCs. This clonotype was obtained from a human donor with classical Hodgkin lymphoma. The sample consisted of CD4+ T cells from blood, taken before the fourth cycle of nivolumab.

CDR3 sequence reads: CASSLRTGGGNEQYF. The DNA of the CDR3 is TGCGCCAGCAGCTTACGGACAGGGGGTGGGAACGAGCAGTACTTC. V usage is TRBV5-1 and J usage is TRBJ2-7; 10 bases align to TRBD1. The germline gives CDR1 SGHRS, CDR2 YFSETQ. The J segment lost 5 bases and the V segment lost 2 bases, leaving 7 bases of the junction unmatched. The CDR3 covers 15 residues.